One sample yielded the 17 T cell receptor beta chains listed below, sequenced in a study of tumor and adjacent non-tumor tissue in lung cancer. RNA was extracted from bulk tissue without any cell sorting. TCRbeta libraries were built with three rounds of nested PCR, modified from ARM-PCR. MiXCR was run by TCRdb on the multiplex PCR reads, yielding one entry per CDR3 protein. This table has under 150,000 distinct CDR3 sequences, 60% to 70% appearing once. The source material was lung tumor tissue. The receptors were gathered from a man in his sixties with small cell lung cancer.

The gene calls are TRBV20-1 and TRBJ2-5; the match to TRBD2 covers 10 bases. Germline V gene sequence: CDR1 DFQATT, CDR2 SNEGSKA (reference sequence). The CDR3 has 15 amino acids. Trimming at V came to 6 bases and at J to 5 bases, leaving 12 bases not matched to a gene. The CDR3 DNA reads TGCAGTGCCTCGGCGCCTAGCGGGAGAAGGGAGACCCAGTACTTC. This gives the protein CSASAPSGRRETQYF.

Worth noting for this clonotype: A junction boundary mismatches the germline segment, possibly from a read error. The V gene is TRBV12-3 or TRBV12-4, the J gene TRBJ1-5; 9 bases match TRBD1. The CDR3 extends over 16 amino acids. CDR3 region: CASRLTGGHGNQPQHF. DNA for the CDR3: TGTGCCAGCAGGTTGACAGGGGGACATGGCAATCAGCCCCAACATTTT.

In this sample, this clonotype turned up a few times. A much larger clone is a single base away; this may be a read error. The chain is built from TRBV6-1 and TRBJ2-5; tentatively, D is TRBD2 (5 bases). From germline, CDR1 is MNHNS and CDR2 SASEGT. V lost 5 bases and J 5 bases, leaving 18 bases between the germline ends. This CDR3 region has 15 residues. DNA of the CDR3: TGTGCCAGCAGTCATACACACGGGCCGGGGGAGACCCAGTACTTC. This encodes CASSHTHGPGETQYF.

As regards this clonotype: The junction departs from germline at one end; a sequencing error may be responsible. CDR3 loop: CASTLIGRGFYNEQFF. In nucleotides, the CDR3 is TGTGCCAGCACCTTAATCGGGAGGGGCTTCTACAATGAGCAGTTCTTC. The rearrangement joins TRBV11-2 to TRBJ2-1; TRBD2 matches at 8 bases. The CDR3 runs 16 residues. Germline lookup yields CDR1 SGHAT and CDR2 FQNNGV.

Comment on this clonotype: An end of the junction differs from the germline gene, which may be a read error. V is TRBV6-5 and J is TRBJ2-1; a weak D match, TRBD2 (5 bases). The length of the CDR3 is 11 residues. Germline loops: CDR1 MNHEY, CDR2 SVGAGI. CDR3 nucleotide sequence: TGTGCCAGCAGTCGAGGGTGGGAGCAGTTTTTC. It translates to CASSRGWEQFF.

CDR3 in amino acids: CASRQKGGGGDGYTF. The CDR3 nucleotides are TGTGCCAGCAGGCAAAAAGGAGGGGGCGGTGATGGCTACACCTTC. This chain uses TRBV4-2 with TRBJ1-2; TRBD1 agrees at 7 bases. Germline lookup yields CDR1 LGHNA and CDR2 YNFKEQ. V lost 6 bases and J lost 6; bases outside the gene matches: 13. CDR3 length: 15 residues.

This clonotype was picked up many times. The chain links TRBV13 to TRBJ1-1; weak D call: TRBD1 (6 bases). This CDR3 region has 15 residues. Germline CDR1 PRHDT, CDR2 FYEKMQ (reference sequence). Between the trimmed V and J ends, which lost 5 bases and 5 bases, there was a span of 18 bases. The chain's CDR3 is CASSQRGSGETEAFF. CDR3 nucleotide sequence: TGTGCCAGCAGCCAGAGGGGCTCAGGGGAGACTGAAGCTTTCTTT.

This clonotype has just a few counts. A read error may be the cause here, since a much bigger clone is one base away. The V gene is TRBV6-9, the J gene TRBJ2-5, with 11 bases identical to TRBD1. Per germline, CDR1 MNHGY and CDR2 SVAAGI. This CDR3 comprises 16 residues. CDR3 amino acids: CANSYVRTGGEETQYF. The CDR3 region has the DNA TGTGCCAACAGTTACGTTCGGACAGGGGGCGAAGAGACCCAGTACTTC.

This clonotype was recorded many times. The CDR3 reads CASSRGLGYYEQFF. The CDR3 DNA follows: TGTGCCAGCAGCCGGGGACTAGGTTACTATGAGCAGTTCTTC. This chain joins TRBV4-2 and TRBJ2-1; 8 bases agree with TRBD2. With 4 bases clipped from V and 8 bases from J, the junction kept 7 bases outside the gene matches. Germline CDR1 and CDR2: LGHNA and YNFKEQ. CDR3 size: 14 residues.

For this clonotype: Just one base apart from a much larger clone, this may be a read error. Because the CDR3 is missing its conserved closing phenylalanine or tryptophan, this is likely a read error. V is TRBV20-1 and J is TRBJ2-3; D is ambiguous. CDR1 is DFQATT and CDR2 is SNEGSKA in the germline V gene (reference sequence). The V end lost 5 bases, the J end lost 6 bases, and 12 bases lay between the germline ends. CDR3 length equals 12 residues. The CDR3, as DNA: TGCAGTGCTGTTGTTTTGGGGGATACGCAGTATTAT. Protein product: CSAVVLGDTQYY.

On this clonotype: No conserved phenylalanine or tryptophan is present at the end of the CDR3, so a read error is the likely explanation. The CDR3 nucleotides are TGTGCCAGCAGTTTGACAGGGGTCTCCTACAATGAGCAGTTCTAC. Its protein is CASSLTGVSYNEQFY. V and J are TRBV12-3 or TRBV12-4 and TRBJ2-1, with 8 positions matching TRBD1. Trimming at V came to 3 bases and at J to 0 bases, leaving 1 base not matched to a gene. This CDR3 has 15 residues.

For the CDR3, the DNA is TGCAGTACATTACAGGGGGCAGGTGAAAAACTGTTTTTT. Its protein is CSTLQGAGEKLFF. This chain joins TRBV20-1 and TRBJ1-4; the match to TRBD1 covers 9 bases. The CDR3 loop spans 13 amino acids. Trimming removed 8 bases from V and 7 bases from J; junction bases left unmatched: 8. Germline V gene sequence: CDR1 DFQATT, CDR2 SNEGSKA (reference sequence).

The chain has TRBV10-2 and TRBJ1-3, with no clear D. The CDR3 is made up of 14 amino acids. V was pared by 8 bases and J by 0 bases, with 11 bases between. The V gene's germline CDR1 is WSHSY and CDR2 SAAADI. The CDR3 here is CASPPVGSGNTIYF. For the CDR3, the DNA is TGCGCCAGCCCCCCGGTTGGCTCTGGAAACACCATATATTTT.

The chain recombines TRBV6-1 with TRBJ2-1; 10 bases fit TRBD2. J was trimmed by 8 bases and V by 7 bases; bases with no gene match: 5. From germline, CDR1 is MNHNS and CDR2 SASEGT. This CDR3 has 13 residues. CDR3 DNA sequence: TGTGCCAGCATCCCTAGCGGGAGCTATGAGCAGTTCTTC. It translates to CASIPSGSYEQFF.

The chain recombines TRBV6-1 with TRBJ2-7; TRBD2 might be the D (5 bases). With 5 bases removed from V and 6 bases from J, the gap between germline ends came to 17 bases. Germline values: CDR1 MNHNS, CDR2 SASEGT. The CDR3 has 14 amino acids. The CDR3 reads CASSPLGEGGEQYV. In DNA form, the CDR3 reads TGTGCCAGCAGTCCCCTCGGCGAGGGTGGCGAGCAGTACGTC.

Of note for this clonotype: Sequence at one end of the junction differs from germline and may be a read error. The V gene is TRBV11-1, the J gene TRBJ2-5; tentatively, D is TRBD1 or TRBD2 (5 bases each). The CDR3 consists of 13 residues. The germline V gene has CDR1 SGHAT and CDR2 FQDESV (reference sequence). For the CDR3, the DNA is TGTACCAGCAGCTCACGGTTGGGGGAGACTCAGTACTTC. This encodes CTSSSRLGETQYF.

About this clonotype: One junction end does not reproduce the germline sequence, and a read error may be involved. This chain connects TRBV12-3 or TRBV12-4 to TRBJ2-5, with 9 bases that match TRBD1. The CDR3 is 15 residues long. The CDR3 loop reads CASSLGKTGGETQHF. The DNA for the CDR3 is TGTGCCAGCAGTTTGGGGAAAACAGGGGGCGAGACCCAGCACTTC.